This T cell receptor (beta chain) originates from a study of shared clonotypes between healthy human individuals. Background on the study: Each donor's CD4 naive and CD4 memory cells filled three plates apiece, CD8 naive two, and CD8 memory one.

In regard to this clone: Its specificity is unknown. The sample carries other DNA sequences with the same CDR3.

This CDR3 comprises 14 residues. The ends were cut back, 1 base at V and 1 base at J, with 4 bases in the middle. Germline CDR1 reads MNHEY; CDR2 reads SMNVEV (reference sequence). Deep-level settings were used for running the assay. Clones were read by immunoSEQ multiplex PCR, and TCRdb kept only the in-frame ones, dropping some. The table lists roughly 2.2 million clones, 85% to 95% of them singletons. The study, taken as a whole, reports: It was the non-shared clonotypes that had lower generation probabilities than clonotypes shared by all four donors. A generally larger estimated richness was seen in naive subsets than in memory subsets.

This receptor was taken from a man between 18 and 29 years old in good health. Some clones in this sample may be carry-over from other donors' samples. Sequenced input: naive CD4+ T cells from PBMCs. The subset: CD45RA+ positively selected. The chain carries TRBV27 and TRBJ2-2; D remains unclear. The DNA for the CDR3 is TGTGCCAGCAGTTTATTGGGGAACACCGGGGAGCTGTTTTTT. Translated, it gives CASSLLGNTGELFF.